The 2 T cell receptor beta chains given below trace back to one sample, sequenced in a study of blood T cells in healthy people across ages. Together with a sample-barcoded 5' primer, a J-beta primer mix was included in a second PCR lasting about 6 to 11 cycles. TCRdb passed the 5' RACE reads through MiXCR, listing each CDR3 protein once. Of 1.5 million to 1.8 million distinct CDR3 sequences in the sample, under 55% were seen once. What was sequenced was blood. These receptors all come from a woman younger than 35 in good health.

The CDR3: CATSIWQSSYNEQFF. The CDR3 DNA reads as TGTGCCACCAGTATATGGCAGAGCTCCTACAATGAGCAGTTCTTC. V gene TRBV15 combines with J gene TRBJ2-1; D not certain. CDR1 is LNHNV, CDR2 YYDKDF, per germline (reference sequence). The CDR3 covers 15 residues. Trimming stripped 6 bases from V and 0 bases from J, with 12 bases between.

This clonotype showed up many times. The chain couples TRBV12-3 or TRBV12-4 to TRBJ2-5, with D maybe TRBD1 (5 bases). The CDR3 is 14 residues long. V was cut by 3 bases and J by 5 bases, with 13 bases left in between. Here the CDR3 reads CASSFGGAGETQYF. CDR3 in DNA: TGTGCCAGCAGTTTCGGTGGGGCAGGGGAGACCCAGTACTTC.